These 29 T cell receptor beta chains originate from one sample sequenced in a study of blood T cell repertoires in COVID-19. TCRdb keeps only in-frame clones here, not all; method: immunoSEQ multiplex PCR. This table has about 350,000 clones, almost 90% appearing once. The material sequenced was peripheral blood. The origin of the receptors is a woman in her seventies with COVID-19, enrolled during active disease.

The CDR3 sequence is CASSLKLGSTDTQYF. The CDR3 nucleotides are TGTGCCAGCAGCCTAAAACTAGGGAGCACAGATACGCAGTATTTT. This chain uses TRBV7-2 with TRBJ2-3, with TRBD2 as a possible D gene (5 bases). The V and J ends lost 5 bases and 0 bases respectively, with 12 bases between them. CDR3 length: 15 residues. Germline V CDR1 and CDR2: SGHTA, FQGNSA.

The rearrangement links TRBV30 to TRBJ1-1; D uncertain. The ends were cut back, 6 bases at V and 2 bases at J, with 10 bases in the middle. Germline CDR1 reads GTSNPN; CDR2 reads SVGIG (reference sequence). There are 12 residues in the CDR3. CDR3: CACRRANTEAFF. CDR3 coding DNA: TGTGCCTGCCGGAGGGCTAACACTGAAGCTTTCTTT.

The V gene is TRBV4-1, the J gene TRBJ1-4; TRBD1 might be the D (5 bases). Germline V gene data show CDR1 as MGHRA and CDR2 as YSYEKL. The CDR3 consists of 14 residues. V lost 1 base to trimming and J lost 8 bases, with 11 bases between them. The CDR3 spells CASSQAQGTEKLFF. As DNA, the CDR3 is TGCGCCAGCAGCCAAGCCCAGGGTACGGAAAAACTGTTTTTT.

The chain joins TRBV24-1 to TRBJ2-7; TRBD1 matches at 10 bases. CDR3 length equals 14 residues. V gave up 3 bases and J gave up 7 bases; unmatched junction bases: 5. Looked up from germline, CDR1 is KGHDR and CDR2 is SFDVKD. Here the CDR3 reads CATSDPGTGEEQYF. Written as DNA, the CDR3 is TGTGCCACCAGTGATCCCGGGACAGGGGAAGAGCAGTACTTC.

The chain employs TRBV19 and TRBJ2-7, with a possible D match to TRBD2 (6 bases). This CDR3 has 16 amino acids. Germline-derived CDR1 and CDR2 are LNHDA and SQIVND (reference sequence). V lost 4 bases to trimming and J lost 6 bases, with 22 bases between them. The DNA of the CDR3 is TGTGCCAGTAGTAGTTCACCGGGACTCGGGACCCGCGAGCAGTACTTC. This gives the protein CASSSSPGLGTREQYF.

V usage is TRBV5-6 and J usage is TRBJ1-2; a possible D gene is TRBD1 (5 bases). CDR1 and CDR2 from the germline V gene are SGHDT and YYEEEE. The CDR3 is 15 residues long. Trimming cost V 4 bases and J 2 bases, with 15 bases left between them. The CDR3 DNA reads TGTGCCAGCAGCCTCCCGGACGGGGGGAACTATGGCTACACCTTC. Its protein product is CASSLPDGGNYGYTF.

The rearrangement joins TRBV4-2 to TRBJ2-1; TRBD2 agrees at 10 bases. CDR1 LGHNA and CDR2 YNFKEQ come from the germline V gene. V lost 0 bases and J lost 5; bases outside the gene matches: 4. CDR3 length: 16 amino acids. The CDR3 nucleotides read TGTGCCAGCAGCCAAGACCTAGCGGGGGCACACAATGAGCAGTTCTTC. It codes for CASSQDLAGAHNEQFF.

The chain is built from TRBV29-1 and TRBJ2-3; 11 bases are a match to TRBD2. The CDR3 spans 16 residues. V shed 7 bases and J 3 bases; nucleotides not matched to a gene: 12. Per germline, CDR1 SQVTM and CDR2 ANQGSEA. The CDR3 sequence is CSAVIAGGESTDTQYF. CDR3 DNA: TGCAGCGCCGTCATAGCGGGGGGGGAGTCGACAGATACGCAGTATTTT.

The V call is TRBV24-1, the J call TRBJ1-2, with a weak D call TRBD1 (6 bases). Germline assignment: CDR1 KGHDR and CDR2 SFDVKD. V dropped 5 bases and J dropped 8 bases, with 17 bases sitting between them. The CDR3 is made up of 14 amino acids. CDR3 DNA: TGTGCCACCAGTGGGGTAGGGGGGGCGCGCGGCTACACCTTC. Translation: CATSGVGGARGYTF.

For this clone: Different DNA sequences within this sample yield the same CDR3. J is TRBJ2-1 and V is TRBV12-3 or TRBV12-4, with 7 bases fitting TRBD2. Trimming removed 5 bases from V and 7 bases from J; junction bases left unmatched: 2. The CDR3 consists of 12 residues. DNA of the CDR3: TGTGCCAGCAGTCTGGGGGGGAATGAGCAGTTCTTC. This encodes CASSLGGNEQFF.

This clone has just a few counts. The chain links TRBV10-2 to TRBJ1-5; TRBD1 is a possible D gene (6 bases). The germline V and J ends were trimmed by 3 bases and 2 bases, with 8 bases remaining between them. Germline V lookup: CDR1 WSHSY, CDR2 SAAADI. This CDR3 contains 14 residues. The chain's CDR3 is CASSDRQGNQPQHF. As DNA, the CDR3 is TGCGCCAGCAGTGATCGACAGGGCAATCAGCCCCAGCATTTT.

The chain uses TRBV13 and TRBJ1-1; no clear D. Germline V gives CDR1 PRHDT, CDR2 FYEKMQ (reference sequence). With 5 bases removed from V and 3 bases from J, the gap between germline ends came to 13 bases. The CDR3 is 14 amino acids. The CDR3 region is CASSLDLRDTEAFF. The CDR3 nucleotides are TGTGCCAGCAGCCTAGATCTACGGGACACTGAAGCTTTCTTT.

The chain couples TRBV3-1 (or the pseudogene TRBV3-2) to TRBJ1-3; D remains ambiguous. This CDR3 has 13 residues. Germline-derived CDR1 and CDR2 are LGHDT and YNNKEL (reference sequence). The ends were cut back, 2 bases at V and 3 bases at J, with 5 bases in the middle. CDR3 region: CASSQLFGNTIYF. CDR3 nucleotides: TGTGCCAGCAGCCAACTCTTTGGAAACACCATATATTTT.

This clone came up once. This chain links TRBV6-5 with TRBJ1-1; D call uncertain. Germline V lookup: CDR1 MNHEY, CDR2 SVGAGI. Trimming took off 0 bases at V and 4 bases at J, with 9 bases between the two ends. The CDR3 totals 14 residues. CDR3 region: CASSYSSEFTEAFF. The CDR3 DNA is TGTGCCAGCAGTTACTCTAGCGAGTTCACTGAAGCTTTCTTT.

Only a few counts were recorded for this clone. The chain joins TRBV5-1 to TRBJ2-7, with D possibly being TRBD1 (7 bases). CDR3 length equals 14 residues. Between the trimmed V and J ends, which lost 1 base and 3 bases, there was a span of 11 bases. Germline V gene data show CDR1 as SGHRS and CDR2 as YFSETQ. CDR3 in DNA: TGCGCCAGCAGCTTGTCAGGGGGACTCTACGAGCAGTACTTC. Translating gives CASSLSGGLYEQYF.

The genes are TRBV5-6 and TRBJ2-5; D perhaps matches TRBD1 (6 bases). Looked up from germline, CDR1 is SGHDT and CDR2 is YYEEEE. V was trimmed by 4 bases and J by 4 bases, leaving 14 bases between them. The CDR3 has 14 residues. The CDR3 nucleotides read TGTGCCAGCAGCACGACAGGCCCGGGAGAGACCCAGTACTTC. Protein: CASSTTGPGETQYF.

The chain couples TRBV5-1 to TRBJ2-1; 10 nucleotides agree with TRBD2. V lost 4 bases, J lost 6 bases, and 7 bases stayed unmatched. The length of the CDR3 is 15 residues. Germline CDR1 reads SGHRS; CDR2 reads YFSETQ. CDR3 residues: CASSPLAGALNEQFF. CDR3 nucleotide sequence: TGCGCCAGCAGCCCCCTAGCGGGGGCCCTCAATGAGCAGTTCTTC.

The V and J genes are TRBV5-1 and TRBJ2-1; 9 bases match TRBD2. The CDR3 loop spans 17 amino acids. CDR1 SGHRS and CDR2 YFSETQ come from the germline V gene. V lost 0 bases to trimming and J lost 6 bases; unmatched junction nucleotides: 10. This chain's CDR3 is CASSLDLAGGRFNEQFF. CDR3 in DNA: TGCGCCAGCAGCTTGGATCTGGCGGGGGGGCGGTTCAATGAGCAGTTCTTC.

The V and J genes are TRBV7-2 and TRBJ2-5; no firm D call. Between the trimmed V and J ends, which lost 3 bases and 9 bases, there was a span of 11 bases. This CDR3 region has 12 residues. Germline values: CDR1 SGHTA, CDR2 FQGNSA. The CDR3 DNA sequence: TGTGCCAGCAGCTTTAGTGGTCGCGCCCAGTACTTC. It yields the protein CASSFSGRAQYF.

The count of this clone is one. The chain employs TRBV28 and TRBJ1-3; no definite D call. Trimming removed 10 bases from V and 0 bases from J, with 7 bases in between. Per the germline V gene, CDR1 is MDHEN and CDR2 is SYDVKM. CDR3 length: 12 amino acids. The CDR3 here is CATSSSGNTIYF. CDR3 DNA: TGTGCCACCTCCTCCTCTGGAAACACCATATATTTT.

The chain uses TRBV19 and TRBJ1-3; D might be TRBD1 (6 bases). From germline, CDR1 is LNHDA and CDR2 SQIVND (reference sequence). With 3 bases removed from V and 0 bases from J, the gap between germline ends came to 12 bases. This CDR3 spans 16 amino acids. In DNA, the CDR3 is TGTGCCAGTAGTATCGGGGGGCTGCTCTCTGGAAACACCATATATTTT. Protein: CASSIGGLLSGNTIYF.

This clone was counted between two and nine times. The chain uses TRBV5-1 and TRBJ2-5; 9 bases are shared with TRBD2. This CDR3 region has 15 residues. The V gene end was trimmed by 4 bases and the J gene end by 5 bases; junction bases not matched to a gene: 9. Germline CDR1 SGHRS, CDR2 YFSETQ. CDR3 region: CASSGAGGLRETQYF. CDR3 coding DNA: TGCGCCAGCAGCGGAGCGGGGGGCCTCCGGGAGACCCAGTACTTC.

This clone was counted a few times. In nucleotides, the CDR3 is TGTGCCACCATGGGGGAGGAAAACACTGAAGCTTTCTTT. Translated, it gives CATMGEENTEAFF. The V call is TRBV24-1, the J call TRBJ1-1; TRBD1 is a possible D gene (5 bases). The V gene's germline CDR1 is KGHDR and CDR2 SFDVKD. V shed 8 bases and J shed 2 bases, with 11 bases lying between them. This CDR3 has 13 amino acids.

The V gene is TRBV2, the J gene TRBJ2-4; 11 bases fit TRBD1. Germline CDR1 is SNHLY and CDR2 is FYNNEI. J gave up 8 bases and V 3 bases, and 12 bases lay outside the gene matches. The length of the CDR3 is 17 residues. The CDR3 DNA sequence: TGTGCCAGCAGTGATTTTATGGGACAGGGGGTGAGAGACATTCAGTACTTC. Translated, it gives CASSDFMGQGVRDIQYF.

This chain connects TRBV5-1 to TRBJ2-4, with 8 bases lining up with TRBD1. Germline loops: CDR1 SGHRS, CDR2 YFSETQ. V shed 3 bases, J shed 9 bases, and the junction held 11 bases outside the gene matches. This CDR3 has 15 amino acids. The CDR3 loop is CASSWGPGQEGIQYF. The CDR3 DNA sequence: TGCGCCAGCAGCTGGGGACCGGGACAGGAGGGCATTCAGTACTTC.

This CDR3 reads CASSLGDTGELFF. The CDR3, as DNA: TGTGCCAGCAGCTTAGGGGACACCGGGGAGCTGTTTTTT. The chain carries TRBV5-4 and TRBJ2-2; possibly TRBD1 for D (5 bases). Per germline, CDR1 SGHNT and CDR2 YYREEE (reference sequence). Trimming cost V 2 bases and J 3 bases, with 5 bases left between them. This CDR3 is built from 13 residues.

The CDR3 DNA follows: TGTGCCAGCAGCCCACGGGGGGTGGGCACAGATACGCAGTATTTT. Translation: CASSPRGVGTDTQYF. The rearrangement links TRBV27 to TRBJ2-3, with 7 bases aligning to TRBD2. CDR3 length: 15 residues. Germline CDR1 is MNHEY and CDR2 is SMNVEV (reference sequence). After removal of 6 bases from V and 1 base from J, the junction contained 7 bases not matched to a gene.

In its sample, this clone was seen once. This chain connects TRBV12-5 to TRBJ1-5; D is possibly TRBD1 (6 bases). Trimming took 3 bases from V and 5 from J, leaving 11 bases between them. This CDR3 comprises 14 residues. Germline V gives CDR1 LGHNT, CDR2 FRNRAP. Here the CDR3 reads CASGLAGDDQPQHF. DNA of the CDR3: TGTGCTAGTGGTTTAGCAGGGGACGATCAGCCCCAGCATTTT.

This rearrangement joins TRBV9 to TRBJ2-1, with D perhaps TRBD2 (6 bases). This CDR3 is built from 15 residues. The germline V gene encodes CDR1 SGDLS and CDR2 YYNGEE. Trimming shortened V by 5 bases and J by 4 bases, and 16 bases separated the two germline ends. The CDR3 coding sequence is TGTGCCAGCAGTACTACCGGACTAACATACAATGAGCAGTTCTTC. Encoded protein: CASSTTGLTYNEQFF.